This T cell receptor (beta chain) was retrieved from a study of blood T cell repertoires in COVID-19. The study drew participants aged about 18 to 89 years from 20 to 30 US areas. The germline gives CDR1 LNHDA, CDR2 SQIVND (reference sequence). V lost 0 bases, J lost 2 bases, and 11 bases lay in between. The CDR3 sequence is 15 residues long. The data were produced by immunoSEQ multiplex PCR, yet TCRdb's version contains in-frame clones alone and is incomplete. In the table there are approximately 290,000 clones, around 90% of which are singletons. The chain uses TRBV19 and TRBJ2-7; D perhaps matches TRBD2 (6 bases). Source material: PBMCs or T cells enriched from blood (not recorded which). The sequence was obtained from a woman aged 18-29 years with acute COVID-19. CDR3 amino acids: CASSIDGSFPYEQYF. The CDR3 DNA sequence: TGTGCCAGTAGTATAGACGGGAGCTTTCCCTACGAGCAGTACTTC.